Sequencing of this T cell receptor beta chain was carried out in a study of cytomegalovirus exposure and HLA in healthy donors. Study findings and constraints: In vitro data verified a few CMV-associated chains as specific for CMV antigens. Of the V segments, some could not be distinguished, including TRBV6-2 and TRBV6-3, and were excluded. Several of the most significant clusters were apparently associated with common viral pathogens in a later analysis.

Healthy donors of bone marrow made up the group. Germline V gene sequence: CDR1 LGHNA, CDR2 YNFKEQ. V was pared by 0 bases and J by 9 bases, with 10 bases of the junction left unmatched. The CDR3 is 17 residues long. In regard to this clone: Its antigen remains unidentified.

Both 60 Vbeta primers and 13 Jbeta primers went into the PCR. Data came from immunoSEQ multiplex PCR; TCRdb stores just in-frame clones and leaves some out. Of around 240,000 clones in the sample, around 76% were seen once. The sequencing sample was made of PBMCs. The genes are TRBV4-2 and TRBJ2-1, with 11 bases that match TRBD2. This sequence was found in a woman aged 40-49 years in good health and CMV-seropositive. CDR3 DNA: TGTGCCAGCAGCCAAGAGGGGCCTAGCGGGGGGATCGGTGAGCAGTTCTTC. This translates into CASSQEGPSGGIGEQFF.